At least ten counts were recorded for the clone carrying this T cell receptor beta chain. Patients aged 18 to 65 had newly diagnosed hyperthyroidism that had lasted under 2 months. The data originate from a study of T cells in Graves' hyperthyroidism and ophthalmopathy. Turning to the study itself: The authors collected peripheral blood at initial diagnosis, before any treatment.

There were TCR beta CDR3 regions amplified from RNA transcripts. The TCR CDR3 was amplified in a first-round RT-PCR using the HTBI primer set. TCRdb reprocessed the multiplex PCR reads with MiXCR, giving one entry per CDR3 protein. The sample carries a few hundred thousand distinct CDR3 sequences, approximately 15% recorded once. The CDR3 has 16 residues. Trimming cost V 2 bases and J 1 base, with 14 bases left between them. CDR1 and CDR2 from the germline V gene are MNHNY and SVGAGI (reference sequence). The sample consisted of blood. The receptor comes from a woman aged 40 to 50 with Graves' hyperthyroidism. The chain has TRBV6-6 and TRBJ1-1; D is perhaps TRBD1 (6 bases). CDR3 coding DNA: TGTGCCAGCAGTTACGGTTACAGGGAACAGAACACTGAAGCTTTCTTT. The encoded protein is CASSYGYREQNTEAFF.